These T cell receptor beta chains were read from a single sample in a study of CD8+CD57+ T cells in acquired aplastic anemia. One entry per CDR3 protein results from TCRdb running MiXCR on the reads. This sample has some 200,000 distinct CDR3 sequences, with 61% found just once. The sequenced sample consisted of sorted CD4+, CD8+, or CD8+CD57+ T cells (not recorded which) from PBMCs. The receptors here all came from a human donor in good health. Each CDR3 is given with its conserved first and last residue. The D gene is left open where the match is weak. Rows give clone size only sometimes, using once, few, many, or a class for an expanded clone.

v_gene: TRBV20-1
abundance: .
j_gene: TRBJ2-7
d_gene: TRBD1
CDR3aa: CSAVSGTEATYEQYF
CDR3nt: TGCAGTGCTGTGTCCGGGACAGAAGCAACCTACGAGCAGTACTTC

v_gene: TRBV6-6
abundance: few
j_gene: TRBJ2-7
d_gene: TRBD2
CDR3aa: CASSHPLAGDYEPYF
CDR3nt: TGTGCCAGCAGTCACCCACTAGCGGGGGACTACGAGCCGTACTTC

v_gene: TRBV10-2
abundance: few
j_gene: TRBJ1-2
d_gene: TRBD1
CDR3aa: CASSEGTGGYGYTF
CDR3nt: TGCGCCAGCAGTGAGGGGACAGGGGGTTATGGCTACACCTTC

v_gene: TRBV7-2
abundance: .
j_gene: TRBJ2-3
d_gene: TRBD2
CDR3aa: CASSFRLAGEQHTDTQYF
CDR3nt: TGTGCCAGCAGCTTCCGACTAGCGGGGGAGCAACACACAGATACGCAGTATTTT

v_gene: TRBV7-2
abundance: few
j_gene: TRBJ2-7
d_gene: .
CDR3aa: CASSRDYGEQYF
CDR3nt: TGTGCCAGCAGCCGAGACTACGGCGAGCAGTACTTC

v_gene: TRBV7-2
abundance: .
j_gene: TRBJ1-1
d_gene: .
CDR3aa: CASSPNRVSTEAFF
CDR3nt: TGTGCCAGCAGCCCCAACAGGGTGAGCACTGAAGCTTTCTTT

v_gene: TRBV6-4
abundance: many
j_gene: TRBJ2-2
d_gene: .
CDR3aa: CASMTEPNTGELFF
CDR3nt: TGTGCCAGCATGACAGAGCCGAACACCGGGGAGCTGTTTTTT

v_gene: TRBV7-9
abundance: .
j_gene: TRBJ1-4
d_gene: .
CDR3aa: CASSLDTTGGEKLFF
CDR3nt: TGTGCCAGCAGCCTCGACACCACAGGCGGTGAAAAACTGTTTTTT

v_gene: TRBV25-1
abundance: few
j_gene: TRBJ2-6
d_gene: .
CDR3aa: CASSEISVSGANVLTF
CDR3nt: TGTGCCAGCAGTGAAATATCAGTCTCTGGGGCCAACGTCCTGACTTTC

v_gene: TRBV5-1
abundance: many
j_gene: TRBJ2-1
d_gene: .
CDR3aa: CASSLEASSYNEQFF
CDR3nt: TGCGCCAGCAGCTTGGAGGCTAGCTCCTACAATGAGCAGTTCTTC

v_gene: TRBV9
abundance: many
j_gene: TRBJ2-7
d_gene: .
CDR3aa: CASSVADSSYEQYF
CDR3nt: TGTGCCAGCAGCGTAGCGGACAGCTCCTACGAGCAGTACTTC

v_gene: TRBV7-2
abundance: once
j_gene: TRBJ2-7
d_gene: .
CDR3aa: CASSLLSEQYF
CDR3nt: TGTGCCAGCAGCTTACTGTCCGAGCAGTACTTC

v_gene: TRBV28
abundance: .
j_gene: TRBJ2-7
d_gene: TRBD1
CDR3aa: CASREGQGTDEQYF
CDR3nt: TGTGCCAGCAGGGAGGGACAGGGGACCGACGAGCAGTACTTC

v_gene: TRBV24-1
abundance: .
j_gene: TRBJ2-5
d_gene: TRBD2
CDR3aa: CATSTASGSQETQYF
CDR3nt: TGTGCCACCAGTACCGCTAGCGGGAGCCAAGAGACCCAGTACTTC

v_gene: TRBV10-3
abundance: .
j_gene: TRBJ1-1
d_gene: .
CDR3aa: CAISETMRSTEAFF
CDR3nt: TGTGCCATCAGTGAGACGATGCGGTCTACTGAAGCTTTCTTT

v_gene: TRBV7-3
abundance: .
j_gene: TRBJ2-7
d_gene: TRBD2
CDR3aa: CASSLVAGGSSYEQYF
CDR3nt: TGTGCCAGCAGCTTAGTTGCGGGGGGGAGCTCCTACGAGCAGTACTTC

v_gene: TRBV9
abundance: many
j_gene: TRBJ2-7
d_gene: TRBD2
CDR3aa: CASSVGSGGVYEQYF
CDR3nt: TGTGCCAGCAGCGTAGGTTCGGGGGGAGTCTACGAGCAGTACTTC

v_gene: TRBV2
abundance: .
j_gene: TRBJ1-4
d_gene: .
CDR3aa: CASSAQASTNEKLFF
CDR3nt: TGTGCCAGCAGTGCTCAGGCCTCAACTAATGAAAAACTGTTTTTT

v_gene: TRBV7-9
abundance: .
j_gene: TRBJ1-6
d_gene: TRBD1
CDR3aa: CASSPLTGQGSSPLHF
CDR3nt: TGTGCCAGCAGCCCATTAACTGGACAGGGGAGTTCACCCCTCCACTTT

v_gene: TRBV19
abundance: .
j_gene: TRBJ1-5
d_gene: TRBD1
CDR3aa: CASSRKTGFPNSNQPQHF
CDR3nt: TGTGCCAGTAGCCGTAAGACAGGGTTCCCTAATAGCAATCAGCCCCAGCATTTT

v_gene: TRBV20-1
abundance: .
j_gene: TRBJ1-1
d_gene: .
CDR3aa: CSASGLVITEAFF
CDR3nt: TGCAGTGCTAGTGGTCTAGTTATCACTGAAGCTTTCTTT

v_gene: TRBV7-9
abundance: many
j_gene: TRBJ1-1
d_gene: .
CDR3aa: CASSLDPWVEGQNTEAFF
CDR3nt: TGTGCCAGCAGCTTAGATCCGTGGGTTGAGGGCCAGAACACTGAAGCTTTCTTT

v_gene: TRBV7-2
abundance: few
j_gene: TRBJ2-1
d_gene: .
CDR3aa: CASSRPTYNEQFF
CDR3nt: TGTGCCAGCAGCCGCCCAACCTACAATGAGCAGTTCTTC

v_gene: TRBV7-2
abundance: many
j_gene: TRBJ1-1
d_gene: .
CDR3aa: CASTGQLNTEAFF
CDR3nt: TGTGCCAGCACCGGACAGTTGAACACTGAAGCTTTCTTT